Listed here are 30 T cell receptor beta chains from one sample, sequenced in a study of blood T cell repertoires in COVID-19. The table came from immunoSEQ multiplex PCR; TCRdb's copy has only in-frame clones and leaves some out. The sample consists of around 380,000 clones, 70% to 90% of them appearing once. Sequencing used PBMCs or T cells enriched from blood (not recorded which). Receptors were obtained from a man between 25 and 39 years old who had recovered from COVID-19.

The chain employs TRBV12-3 or TRBV12-4 and TRBJ2-1; TRBD1 might be the D (5 bases). This CDR3 is built from 12 residues. Trimming took off 10 bases at V and 4 bases at J, with 11 bases between the two ends. In DNA, the CDR3 is TGTGCCATTGGGGCACTTTACAATGAGCAGTTCTTC. Its protein is CAIGALYNEQFF.

The CDR3 region is CASSLGGSAGHGYTF. The CDR3 region has the DNA TGTGCCAGCAGCTTAGGAGGGAGTGCCGGGCATGGCTACACCTTC. The chain is built from TRBV7-2 and TRBJ1-2; D is unclear. V lost 1 base and J lost 6, with 15 bases in between. Germline lookup yields CDR1 SGHTA and CDR2 FQGNSA. The CDR3 spans 15 residues. Full variable domain (missing parts from reference TRBV7-2 and TRBJ1-2): GAGVSQSPSNKVTEKGKDVELRCDPISGHTALYWYRQSLGQGLEFLIYFQGNSAPDKSGLPSDRFSAERTGGSVSTLTIQRTQQEDSAVYLCASSLGGSAGHGYTFGSGTRLTVV.

The CDR3, as DNA: TGTGCCAGCAGCGTAGCGGACGGGGGGCTCTCCTACGAGCAGTACTTC. It codes for CASSVADGGLSYEQYF. The chain has TRBV9 and TRBJ2-7; weak D call: TRBD2 (7 bases). The germline V and J ends were trimmed by 0 bases and 0 bases, with 13 bases remaining between them. Germline assignment: CDR1 SGDLS and CDR2 YYNGEE. This CDR3 is built from 16 residues.

The chain combines TRBV6-5 with TRBJ1-2; D might be TRBD1 (5 bases). CDR1 is MNHEY and CDR2 is SVGAGI in the germline V gene. The CDR3 runs 16 residues. V was cut by 2 bases and J by 3 bases, with 16 bases left in between. The CDR3 DNA follows: TGTGCCAGCAGTTACGTGGCAGCCACAGGTGACTATGGCTACACCTTC. It translates to CASSYVAATGDYGYTF.

In this sample, this clone turned up a few times. The chain has TRBV13 and TRBJ2-5, with a tentative D call TRBD2 (6 bases). Trimming took off 7 bases at V and 5 bases at J, with 23 bases between the two ends. This CDR3 has 16 amino acids. Germline assignment: CDR1 PRHDT and CDR2 FYEKMQ (reference sequence). CDR3 sequence reads: CASTRLGGYSRETQYF. As DNA, the CDR3 is TGTGCCAGCACGCGCCTCGGGGGATACTCTCGCGAGACCCAGTACTTC.

The DNA for the CDR3 is TGCGCCAGCAGCTTGGCCGCGGGGAACACCGGGGAGCTGTTTTTT. Residues: CASSLAAGNTGELFF. This chain joins TRBV5-1 and TRBJ2-2; D may be TRBD2 (5 bases). This CDR3 has 15 residues. V lost 0 bases and J lost 1, with 7 bases in between. Looked up from germline, CDR1 is SGHRS and CDR2 is YFSETQ.

This chain uses TRBV9 with TRBJ1-5; D is unresolved. Trimming shortened V by 0 bases and J by 7 bases, and 11 bases separated the two germline ends. The CDR3 extends over 14 amino acids. Germline CDR1 SGDLS, CDR2 YYNGEE. The CDR3 reads CASSVGGKEQPQHF. The CDR3 region has the DNA TGTGCCAGCAGCGTAGGAGGTAAAGAACAGCCCCAGCATTTT.

The chain combines TRBV27 with TRBJ1-5; unclear D gene. CDR3 size: 15 residues. Per the germline V gene, CDR1 is MNHEY and CDR2 is SMNVEV (reference sequence). Trimming left V 7 bases short and J 3 bases short, with 16 bases between. CDR3 loop: CASNPSRSPNQPQHF. DNA of the CDR3: TGTGCCAGCAATCCATCACGTAGCCCCAATCAGCCCCAGCATTTT.

CDR3 sequence: CASSLAREKLFF. The CDR3, as DNA: TGTGCCAGCAGTTTAGCCCGGGAAAAACTGTTTTTT. This sequence joins TRBV12-3 or TRBV12-4 and TRBJ1-4, with D hard to call. This CDR3 has 12 residues. V lost 0 bases and J lost 8, with 4 bases in between.

The chain links TRBV6-5 to TRBJ1-3; D not certain. CDR3 length: 15 amino acids. The germline V gene has CDR1 MNHEY and CDR2 SVGAGI. The V gene lost 0 bases and the J gene lost 2 bases, with 8 bases spanning the gap. The CDR3 DNA is TGTGCCAGCAGTTACTCGTCGGGTCCTGGAAACACCATATATTTT. This gives the protein CASSYSSGPGNTIYF.

The chain employs TRBV25-1 and TRBJ1-5; TRBD1 agrees at 7 bases. The junction had 7 bases not matched to a gene; V was cut back by 8 bases and J by 3 bases. The CDR3 spans 14 residues. Per the germline V gene, CDR1 is MGHDK and CDR2 is SYGVNS. CDR3 nucleotide sequence: TGTGCCAGCGCCCTAACAGGGGACAATCAGCCCCAGCATTTT. Translation gives CASALTGDNQPQHF.

The chain recombines TRBV2 with TRBJ1-3; D possibly corresponds to TRBD1 (5 bases). The germline V and J ends were trimmed by 6 bases and 2 bases, with 8 bases remaining between them. Germline V lookup: CDR1 SNHLY, CDR2 FYNNEI. CDR3 length: 13 residues. CDR3: CASRATAGNTIYF. As DNA, the CDR3 is TGTGCCAGCAGGGCGACAGCTGGAAACACCATATATTTT.

V usage is TRBV30 and J usage is TRBJ1-5; D might be TRBD1 (6 bases). V lost 1 base and J lost 7, with 17 bases in between. Germline V gene sequence: CDR1 GTSNPN, CDR2 SVGIG (reference sequence). This CDR3 has 15 amino acids. The CDR3 bases are TGTGCCTGGAGTGCAACAGGGACCGTAGGGCAGCCCCAGCATTTT. The encoded protein is CAWSATGTVGQPQHF.

The CDR3 reads CASSLYRGGEQYF. The CDR3 bases are TGCGCCAGCAGCTTGTACAGGGGAGGCGAGCAGTACTTC. The chain employs TRBV5-1 and TRBJ2-7; TRBD1 might be the D (7 bases). The CDR3 sequence is 13 residues long. CDR1 SGHRS and CDR2 YFSETQ come from the germline V gene. Trimming pared 1 base from V and 6 bases from J, leaving 11 bases between.

The chain is built from TRBV7-9 and TRBJ2-3, with 11 nucleotides matching TRBD2. This CDR3 comprises 16 residues. The V gene end was trimmed by 5 bases and the J gene end by 3 bases; junction bases not matched to a gene: 7. The germline V gene has CDR1 SEHNR and CDR2 FQNEAQ (reference sequence). Here the CDR3 reads CASSPSRLAGTDTQYF. The DNA of the CDR3 is TGTGCCAGCAGCCCTTCTCGACTAGCGGGGACAGATACGCAGTATTTT.

The chain carries TRBV11-2 and TRBJ1-3; D gene ambiguous. The V and J ends lost 6 bases and 2 bases respectively, with 11 bases between them. The CDR3 has 14 amino acids. Germline V gives CDR1 SGHAT, CDR2 FQNNGV. DNA of the CDR3: TGTGCCAGCAGGGAAGCCGGGGCTGGAAACACCATATATTTT. Translated: CASREAGAGNTIYF. The whole variable domain, remainder taken from reference TRBV11-2 and TRBJ1-3, is EAGVAQSPRYKIIEKRQSVAFWCNPISGHATLYWYQQILGQGPKLLIQFQNNGVVDDSQLPKDRFSAERLKGVDSTLKIQPAKLEDSAVYLCASREAGAGNTIYFGEGSWLTVV.

V and J are TRBV5-5 and TRBJ2-5, with D maybe TRBD2 (6 bases). This CDR3 has 17 amino acids. Trimming pared 1 base from V and 1 base from J, leaving 17 bases between. CDR1 and CDR2 from the germline V gene are SGHKS and YYEKEE (reference sequence). This chain's CDR3 is CASSLLGSLAPQETQYF. CDR3 sequence (DNA): TGTGCCAGCAGCTTGTTGGGCTCACTAGCCCCCCAAGAGACCCAGTACTTC. Together with reference TRBV5-5 and TRBJ2-5, the CDR3 gives the full variable domain: DAGVTQSPTHLIKTRGQQVTLRCSPISGHKSVSWYQQVLGQGPQFIFQYYEKEERGRGNFPDRFSARQFPNYSSELNVNALLLGDSALYLCASSLLGSLAPQETQYFGPGTRLLVL.

The V call is TRBV11-2, the J call TRBJ2-5; 8 bases fit TRBD1. The CDR3 spans 15 residues. The V segment lost 0 bases and the J segment 5 bases; nucleotides outside the gene matches: 5. CDR1 and CDR2 from the germline V gene are SGHAT and FQNNGV. The CDR3, as DNA: TGTGCCAGCAGCTTAGATCAGGGGGCAAGGGAGACCCAGTACTTC. Protein: CASSLDQGARETQYF.

The chain uses TRBV6-1 and TRBJ1-2; tentative D call: TRBD1 (5 bases). The V gene's germline CDR1 is MNHNS and CDR2 SASEGT. V lost 0 bases and J 3 bases, leaving 8 bases between the germline ends. The CDR3 runs to 14 residues. Here the CDR3 DNA reads TGTGCCAGCAGTGAAGCTCAGGGTCACTATGGCTACACCTTC. This sequence encodes CASSEAQGHYGYTF.

A note on this clone: The junction and the germline gene differ at one end; a read error may be behind it. The chain links TRBV6-2 or TRBV6-3 to TRBJ1-2; possibly TRBD1 for D (5 bases). CDR1 MNHEY and CDR2 SVGEGT come from the germline V gene. The CDR3 length is 11 residues. The CDR3 coding sequence is TGTGCCAGCAGTTACCCCGACAGCGTCTGCTTC. Translating it yields CASSYPDSVCF.

J is TRBJ1-3 and V is TRBV9; 10 bases line up with TRBD1. The CDR3 totals 15 residues. The J segment lost 4 bases and the V segment lost 3 bases, leaving 4 bases of the junction unmatched. Per germline, CDR1 SGDLS and CDR2 YYNGEE. CDR3 loop: CASSADRGPGNTIYF. CDR3 nucleotides: TGTGCCAGCAGCGCCGACAGGGGGCCAGGAAACACCATATATTTT.

The chain is built from TRBV7-2 and TRBJ1-3; 9 nucleotides match TRBD1. V was pared by 1 base and J by 4 bases, with 8 bases of the junction left unmatched. CDR1 is SGHTA and CDR2 is FQGNSA in the germline V gene. The CDR3 is 17 amino acids. DNA of the CDR3: TGTGCCAGCAGCTTAGTTTCGGGACAGGGTAGGGGAAACACCATATATTTT. It codes for CASSLVSGQGRGNTIYF.

The V and J genes are TRBV3-1 (or the pseudogene TRBV3-2) and TRBJ2-4; the match to TRBD2 covers 15 bases. Germline V gene sequence: CDR1 LGHDT, CDR2 YNNKEL (reference sequence). With 5 bases clipped from V and 0 bases from J, the junction kept 5 bases outside the gene matches. There are 18 residues in the CDR3. The CDR3 sequence is CASSWGLAGGLAKNIQYF. CDR3 nucleotides: TGTGCCAGCAGCTGGGGACTAGCGGGGGGCCTAGCCAAAAACATTCAGTACTTC.

V and J are TRBV27 and TRBJ2-6; the D gene is possibly TRBD1 (6 bases). V shed 6 bases and J shed 4 bases, with 13 bases lying between them. This CDR3 contains 15 residues. CDR1 and CDR2 (germline): MNHEY, SMNVEV (reference sequence). CDR3 DNA: TGTGCCAGCAGGGTACAGGGAGCCGGGGCCAACGTCCTGACTTTC. Encoded protein: CASRVQGAGANVLTF.

This clone appeared once. This sample includes further DNA sequences coding for the same CDR3. The genes are TRBV19 and TRBJ1-1; D may be TRBD1 (5 bases). This CDR3 comprises 14 residues. Looked up from germline, CDR1 is LNHDA and CDR2 is SQIVND (reference sequence). V lost 3 bases, J lost 4 bases, and 12 bases lay in between. The DNA of the CDR3 is TGTGCCAGTAGTATTTCGGGGGGAGGCACTGAAGCTTTCTTT. It encodes CASSISGGGTEAFF.

The CDR3 region is CASKTGMNTEAFF. In DNA, the CDR3 is TGTGCCAGCAAGACAGGGATGAACACTGAAGCTTTCTTT. The V and J genes are TRBV27 and TRBJ1-1, with 7 bases aligning to TRBD1. In germline, CDR1 is MNHEY, CDR2 SMNVEV (reference sequence). Losses at the gene ends were 7 bases for V and 0 bases for J; bases not matched to a gene: 2. This CDR3 comprises 13 residues.

The chain recombines TRBV7-2 with TRBJ2-1, with 11 bases aligning to TRBD2. V shed 1 base, J shed 4 bases, and the junction held 6 bases outside the gene matches. The length of the CDR3 is 17 residues. Germline-derived CDR1 and CDR2 are SGHTA and FQGNSA. The CDR3 is CASSLGASGGTYNEQFF. The DNA for the CDR3 is TGTGCCAGCAGCTTAGGGGCTAGCGGGGGGACTTACAATGAGCAGTTCTTC. The full variable domain, completed using reference TRBV7-2 and TRBJ2-1, is GAGVSQSPSNKVTEKGKDVELRCDPISGHTALYWYRQSLGQGLEFLIYFQGNSAPDKSGLPSDRFSAERTGGSVSTLTIQRTQQEDSAVYLCASSLGASGGTYNEQFFGPGTRLTVL.

The chain has TRBV10-3 and TRBJ1-1, with 7 nucleotides matching TRBD1. Per the germline V gene, CDR1 is ENHRY and CDR2 is SYGVKD. The V gene end was trimmed by 5 bases and the J gene end by 2 bases; junction bases not matched to a gene: 11. CDR3 length equals 16 residues. CDR3 region: CAISRAGTDTNTEAFF. CDR3 nucleotides: TGTGCCATCAGTCGAGCCGGGACAGACACTAACACTGAAGCTTTCTTT.

V and J are TRBV11-3 and TRBJ2-3; 7 nucleotides agree with TRBD2. CDR3 length: 13 residues. Germline V gene lookup returns CDR1 SGHNT and CDR2 YENEEA. Trimming took 5 bases from V and 11 from J; bases not matched to a gene: 10. The CDR3 reads CASSQSRRGWQYF. The CDR3 region has the DNA TGTGCCAGCAGCCAATCGCGGCGGGGGTGGCAGTATTTT.

The rearrangement links TRBV7-3 to TRBJ2-1; TRBD2 agrees at 11 bases. The CDR3 consists of 15 residues. V dropped 3 bases and J dropped 6; count of bases not matched to a gene: 4. Germline V gene data show CDR1 as SGHTA and CDR2 as FQGTGA. CDR3 in DNA: TGTGCCAGCAGCTTTAGCGGGGGGGCTGGCAATGAGCAGTTCTTC. The encoded protein is CASSFSGGAGNEQFF. The complete variable domain, with remaining parts taken from reference TRBV7-3 and TRBJ2-1, reads GAGVSQTPSNKVTEKGKYVELRCDPISGHTALYWYRQSLGQGPEFLIYFQGTGAADDSGLPNDRFFAVRPEGSVSTLKIQRTERGDSAVYLCASSFSGGAGNEQFFGPGTRLTVL.